These 18 T cell receptor beta chains originate from one sample sequenced in a study of chemoradiotherapy in HPV16-positive cancers. The protocol was immunoSEQ multiplex PCR, while the TCRdb copy is restricted to in-frame clones and leaves out a portion. The sample consists of about 12,000 clones, 60% to 85% of them appearing once. This sample was taken from a patient who underwent chemoradiotherapy. The receptors originated from a human donor with HPV-associated anogenital cancer.

V and J are TRBV19 and TRBJ1-1, with a weak D call TRBD1 (5 bases). V was cut by 4 bases and J by 5 bases, with 8 bases left in between. The CDR3 extends over 12 amino acids. Per germline, CDR1 LNHDA and CDR2 SQIVND (reference sequence). In nucleotides, the CDR3 is TGTGCCAGTAGTAGAGGGGTGACTGAAGCTTTCTTT. As protein: CASSRGVTEAFF.

The rearrangement links TRBV7-2 to TRBJ2-6; the D is unclear. V was shortened by 5 bases and J by 1 base, with 6 bases between the two germline ends. Germline V gene data show CDR1 as SGHTA and CDR2 as FQGNSA. The CDR3 contains 14 residues. CDR3 residues: CASSPKSGANVLTF. The CDR3 DNA is TGTGCCAGCAGCCCTAAGTCTGGGGCCAACGTCCTGACTTTC.

This clone appeared once. The rearrangement links TRBV4-3 to TRBJ2-3; D possibly corresponds to TRBD2 (5 bases). V was cut by 1 base and J by 0 bases, with 14 bases left in between. CDR3 size: 17 residues. The germline V gene encodes CDR1 LGHNA and CDR2 YSLEER. CDR3 region: CASSQVTGMYSTDTQYF. The CDR3 DNA reads as TGCGCCAGCAGCCAAGTTACGGGGATGTATAGCACAGATACGCAGTATTTT.

V and J are TRBV6-1 and TRBJ2-2, with a weak D call TRBD2 (5 bases). V gave up 4 bases and J gave up 5 bases, with 14 bases separating them. Per the germline V gene, CDR1 is MNHNS and CDR2 is SASEGT. The CDR3 extends over 15 amino acids. In nucleotides, the CDR3 is TGTGCCAGCAGTGTCAAGGCAGGAGGAACCGGGGAGCTGTTTTTT. Protein sequence: CASSVKAGGTGELFF.

About this clone itself: The junction and the germline gene differ at one end; a read error may be behind it. This rearrangement joins TRBV25-1 to TRBJ1-2, with D uncertain. In germline, CDR1 is MGHDK, CDR2 SYGVNS. This CDR3 comprises 11 residues. The CDR3 DNA reads TGTGCCAGCAGTGATCCGATAGGTCAGAACTTC. As protein: CASSDPIGQNF.

This chain uses TRBV27 with TRBJ2-3, with a possible D match to TRBD2 (5 bases). V lost 0 bases and J lost 4, with 5 bases in between. Germline V gives CDR1 MNHEY, CDR2 SMNVEV (reference sequence). This CDR3 is 13 amino acids long. The CDR3 is CASSLSRADTQYF. The CDR3, as DNA: TGTGCCAGCAGTTTATCGAGGGCAGATACGCAGTATTTT.

This sequence joins TRBV13 and TRBJ2-2; D is perhaps TRBD1 (6 bases). The CDR3 has 15 amino acids. Germline CDR1 PRHDT, CDR2 FYEKMQ (reference sequence). V shed 2 bases and J shed 1 base, with 8 bases lying between them. CDR3 protein: CASSLSGQNTGELFF. CDR3 DNA sequence: TGTGCCAGCAGCTTATCGGGACAGAACACCGGGGAGCTGTTTTTT.

The chain carries TRBV5-6 and TRBJ2-7; D unclear. The V gene's germline CDR1 is SGHDT and CDR2 YYEEEE. V was cut by 0 bases and J by 5 bases, with 18 bases left in between. The CDR3 covers 16 residues. The DNA for the CDR3 is TGTGCCAGCAGCTTGGCCAAAAGAATAAGGGCCCACGAGCAGTACTTC. It is translated as CASSLAKRIRAHEQYF.

The V call is TRBV9, the J call TRBJ2-7; D ambiguous. This CDR3 comprises 14 residues. V was clipped by 0 bases and J by 0 bases, with 7 bases between them. Germline lookup yields CDR1 SGDLS and CDR2 YYNGEE. In DNA, the CDR3 is TGTGCCAGCAGCGTAGAGGCGAGCTCCTACGAGCAGTACTTC. Translation gives CASSVEASSYEQYF.

The chain is built from TRBV7-2 and TRBJ1-1, with 8 bases aligning to TRBD1. Germline V lookup: CDR1 SGHTA, CDR2 FQGNSA. V lost 5 bases and J lost 2; bases outside the gene matches: 7. The CDR3 runs to 15 residues. CDR3 coding DNA: TGTGCCAGCAGCCTAAACCAGGGGGCAAACACTGAAGCTTTCTTT. Translating gives CASSLNQGANTEAFF.

The chain carries TRBV27 and TRBJ2-1, with 8 bases that match TRBD1. The CDR3 runs to 18 residues. Trimming removed 5 bases from V and 0 bases from J; junction bases left unmatched: 12. The germline V gene has CDR1 MNHEY and CDR2 SMNVEV (reference sequence). The CDR3 bases are TGTGCCAGCAGTCGTAACAGGGGGTATGGGGCCTCCTACAATGAGCAGTTCTTC. This translates into CASSRNRGYGASYNEQFF.

In its sample, this clone was seen a few times. J is TRBJ2-1 and V is TRBV5-4; either TRBD1 or TRBD2 may supply D (5 bases each). V was clipped by 0 bases and J by 0 bases, with 13 bases between them. CDR3 length: 17 residues. Germline V gene lookup returns CDR1 SGHNT and CDR2 YYREEE (reference sequence). In nucleotides, the CDR3 is TGTGCCAGCAGCTTGGGGGACGGAAGGGGCTCCTACAATGAGCAGTTCTTC. It specifies CASSLGDGRGSYNEQFF.

The CDR3 reads CASSPGRGNYGYTF. The CDR3 coding sequence is TGTGCCAGCAGTCCTGGACGAGGGAACTATGGCTACACCTTC. This chain connects TRBV27 to TRBJ1-2, with unresolved D. Between the trimmed V and J ends, which lost 5 bases and 2 bases, there was a span of 12 bases. CDR1 MNHEY and CDR2 SMNVEV come from the germline V gene (reference sequence). CDR3 size: 14 residues.

The rearrangement joins TRBV30 to TRBJ2-7; TRBD2 matches 8 bases. CDR3 length: 15 residues. Germline lookup yields CDR1 GTSNPN and CDR2 SVGIG (reference sequence). V gave up 2 bases and J gave up 4 bases; unmatched junction bases: 10. CDR3 bases: TGTGCCTGGAGTCCTACGGGGGGGTTCCCTTACGAGCAGTACTTC. Translation: CAWSPTGGFPYEQYF.

DNA for the CDR3: TGTGCCAGCAGCGGACAGATGGGAAGGGGGAGCATTCAGTACTTC. Translated: CASSGQMGRGSIQYF. The chain combines TRBV14 with TRBJ2-4; D might be TRBD1 (6 bases). The V end was cut by 5 bases, the J end by 9 bases, with 20 bases between. Germline loops: CDR1 SGHDN, CDR2 FVKESK. The CDR3 length is 15 residues.

This clone came up a few times. CDR3 region: CASGRQGHEQYF. In DNA, the CDR3 is TGTGCCAGCGGCAGACAGGGACACGAGCAGTACTTC. This chain joins TRBV5-6 and TRBJ2-7, with TRBD1 identical over 7 bases. Germline trimming cut 7 bases from V and 5 bases from J; bases unmatched to any gene: 6. CDR1 and CDR2 (germline): SGHDT, YYEEEE. The CDR3 spans 12 residues.

The CDR3 nucleotides read TGTGCCAGCAGTTTAGGCGGTGCAACTAATGAAAAACTGTTTTTT. Amino acids: CASSLGGATNEKLFF. The gene calls are TRBV27 and TRBJ1-4; D gene unclear. V lost 2 bases, J lost 0 bases, and 7 bases lay in between. This CDR3 contains 15 residues. Germline lookup yields CDR1 MNHEY and CDR2 SMNVEV (reference sequence).

The chain has TRBV15 and TRBJ1-4; no definite D call. The germline CDR1 and CDR2 sequences are LNHNV and YYDKDF (reference sequence). V was pared by 1 base and J by 8 bases, with 8 bases between. The CDR3 sequence is 13 residues long. The CDR3: CATSRAPGEKLFF. CDR3 in DNA: TGTGCCACCAGCAGAGCCCCCGGGGAAAAACTGTTTTTT.